This TCR beta chain derives from a study of OX40 agonist ivuxolimab in advanced cancers. TCRdb's table, derived via immunoSEQ multiplex PCR, lists solely in-frame clones and lacks some. The data contain 60,000 or so clones, roughly 85% of them seen just once; the ten biggest clones take up about 0.88%. The CDR3 is made up of 14 amino acids. From germline, CDR1 is MNHEY and CDR2 SMNVEV (reference sequence). Trimming removed 2 bases from V and 6 bases from J, with 8 bases in between. This sequence was found in an adult with an advanced solid tumor such as melanoma, head and neck, liver or kidney cancer. The specimen was CD4+ or CD8+ T cells sorted from blood, collected in a trial of the OX40 agonist ivuxolimab. The J gene is TRBJ1-6, the V gene TRBV27, with a tentative D call TRBD1 (6 bases). In DNA form, the CDR3 reads TGTGCCAGCAGTTTAAGACAGGTTAATTCACCCCTCCACTTT. Translation gives CASSLRQVNSPLHF.